Listed here are 24 T cell receptor beta chains from one sample, sequenced in a study of cytomegalovirus exposure and HLA in healthy donors. The PCR made use of 60 Vbeta and 13 Jbeta primers. Method: immunoSEQ multiplex PCR; TCRdb's copy keeps in-frame clones and lacks some. The sample shows 150,000 to 200,000 clones, about four fifths of them seen only once. Sequenced: PBMCs. The receptors shown here come from a man between 18 and 29 years old in good health and CMV-seronegative.

This sequence joins TRBV7-9 and TRBJ1-6; no clear D gene. V was pared by 1 base and J by 10 bases, with 5 bases between. The CDR3 covers 12 residues. In germline, CDR1 is SEHNR, CDR2 FQNEAQ (reference sequence). CDR3 residues: CASSLEHSPLHF. Here the CDR3 DNA reads TGTGCCAGCAGCTTAGAACACTCACCCCTCCACTTT.

The rearrangement links TRBV2 to TRBJ2-5; no clear D gene. Trimming cost V 7 bases and J 2 bases, with 11 bases left between them. CDR1 is SNHLY and CDR2 is FYNNEI in the germline V gene. The CDR3 is made up of 13 amino acids. Here the CDR3 reads CASINQVQETQYF. The CDR3 DNA reads TGTGCCAGCATTAACCAGGTTCAAGAGACCCAGTACTTC. The entire variable domain, with the rest obtained from reference TRBV2 and TRBJ2-5, is as follows: EPEVTQTPSHQVTQMGQEVILRCVPISNHLYFYWYRQILGQKVEFLVSFYNNEISEKSEIFDDQFSVERPDGSNFTLKIRSTKLEDSAMYFCASINQVQETQYFGPGTRLLVL.

CDR3 in amino acids: CASSLSGGALTDTQYF. CDR3 in DNA: TGTGCCAGCAGCTTAAGTGGGGGGGCCCTGACAGATACGCAGTATTTT. This sequence joins TRBV11-2 and TRBJ2-3, with a weak D call TRBD2 (7 bases). The V end lost 2 bases, the J end lost 3 bases, and 15 bases lay between the germline ends. The CDR3 length is 16 residues. Germline V gives CDR1 SGHAT, CDR2 FQNNGV.

The chain is built from TRBV19 and TRBJ1-5; the D is unclear. The CDR3 is 16 residues long. V lost 5 bases and J 5 bases, leaving 19 bases between the germline ends. The germline CDR1 and CDR2 sequences are LNHDA and SQIVND (reference sequence). CDR3 DNA: TGTGCCAGTAGTTCGGCGGCTATCCAACTTGATCAGCCCCAGCATTTT. It is translated as CASSSAAIQLDQPQHF.

V usage is TRBV30 and J usage is TRBJ2-7; D remains unclear. Germline CDR1 GTSNPN, CDR2 SVGIG (reference sequence). V lost 0 bases and J lost 4, with 4 bases in between. The CDR3 extends over 11 amino acids. The CDR3 protein is CAWSVQYEQYF. CDR3 in DNA: TGTGCCTGGAGTGTACAGTACGAGCAGTACTTC. The full variable domain, with the rest looked up from reference TRBV30 and TRBJ2-7, is SQTIHQWPATLVQPVGSPLSLECTVEGTSNPNLYWYRQAAGRGLQLLFYSVGIGQISSEVPQNLSASRPQDRQFILSSKKLLLSDSGFYLCAWSVQYEQYFGPGTRLTVT.

This chain connects TRBV6-1 to TRBJ1-5; D remains unclear. The ends were cut back, 8 bases at V and 7 bases at J, with 18 bases in the middle. This CDR3 is 14 amino acids long. The germline gives CDR1 MNHNS, CDR2 SASEGT. This chain's CDR3 is CASLAVSMRQPQHF. In DNA, the CDR3 is TGTGCCAGCCTGGCGGTATCGATGAGGCAGCCCCAGCATTTT.

This rearrangement joins TRBV6-5 to TRBJ2-2; D perhaps matches TRBD2 (7 bases). The germline CDR1 and CDR2 sequences are MNHEY and SVGAGI. V lost 0 bases to trimming and J lost 8 bases, with 16 bases between them. The CDR3 sequence is 16 residues long. The CDR3, as DNA: TGTGCCAGCAGTTACTCCCGGGGGGCCGTAAAGGGGGAGCTGTTTTTT. This encodes CASSYSRGAVKGELFF.

The V and J genes are TRBV10-3 and TRBJ2-2, with 10 bases identical to TRBD2. This CDR3 has 17 amino acids. Germline trimming cut 2 bases from V and 3 bases from J; bases unmatched to any gene: 6. The V gene's germline CDR1 is ENHRY and CDR2 SYGVKD. The CDR3, as DNA: TGTGCCATCAGTGAGATGAAGCGGGGGGGTCACACCGGGGAGCTGTTTTTT. Protein: CAISEMKRGGHTGELFF.

V is TRBV28 and J is TRBJ1-2; 8 positions match TRBD1. From germline, CDR1 is MDHEN and CDR2 SYDVKM. V gave up 3 bases and J gave up 8 bases; unmatched junction bases: 14. The CDR3 loop spans 16 amino acids. CDR3 residues: CASSFSRTGSNRGYTF. The CDR3 nucleotides read TGTGCCAGCAGTTTCTCCCGGACAGGGAGTAATCGAGGCTACACCTTC.

Points on this clone: One end of the junction does not line up with germline, which may come from a read error. The chain couples TRBV7-9 to TRBJ1-5; D is unresolved. Germline CDR1 SEHNR, CDR2 FQNEAQ (reference sequence). The CDR3 totals 15 residues. The CDR3 here is CSSSSDGYSNQPQHF. CDR3 in DNA: TGTTCCAGCAGCAGCGACGGATATAGCAATCAGCCCCAGCATTTT.

The rearrangement links TRBV5-5 to TRBJ1-6, with 7 bases aligning to TRBD1. The CDR3 covers 17 residues. The V and J ends lost 0 bases and 0 bases, in that order; junction bases with no gene match: 3. Germline CDR1 and CDR2: SGHKS and YYEKEE (reference sequence). The CDR3 DNA is TGTGCCAGCAGCTTGGCAGGACAGGTCTCCTATAATTCACCCCTCCACTTT. Its protein product is CASSLAGQVSYNSPLHF.

This clone appeared once. V is TRBV5-4 and J is TRBJ1-3; D is ambiguous. CDR3 length: 13 residues. The germline V and J ends were trimmed by 2 bases and 2 bases, with 5 bases remaining between them. Germline values: CDR1 SGHNT, CDR2 YYREEE (reference sequence). CDR3 coding DNA: TGTGCCAGCAGCTTCGGTCCTGGAAACACCATATATTTT. It is translated as CASSFGPGNTIYF.

The chain is built from TRBV5-4 and TRBJ2-5; D uncertain. Looked up from germline, CDR1 is SGHNT and CDR2 is YYREEE (reference sequence). Trimming removed 5 bases at V and 5 bases at J, with 16 bases between. The CDR3 is 14 amino acids. This CDR3 reads CASSSDNPPETQYF. In DNA form, the CDR3 reads TGTGCCAGCAGTAGTGACAACCCTCCGGAGACCCAGTACTTC.

The rearrangement uses TRBV4-1 and TRBJ2-7; 11 nucleotides agree with TRBD1. The germline CDR1 and CDR2 sequences are MGHRA and YSYEKL. This CDR3 region has 16 residues. With 4 bases clipped from V and 2 bases from J, the junction kept 7 bases outside the gene matches. The CDR3 region is CASSRSPGQGAYEQYF. The CDR3 DNA reads TGCGCCAGCAGCCGCAGTCCGGGACAGGGGGCCTACGAGCAGTACTTC.

This clone was recorded a few times. The chain joins TRBV10-3 to TRBJ2-1; D remains unclear. Germline values: CDR1 ENHRY, CDR2 SYGVKD. This CDR3 comprises 15 residues. V shed 2 bases and J shed 5 bases, with 13 bases lying between them. CDR3 protein: CAISEDLTSNNEQFF. CDR3 sequence (DNA): TGTGCCATCAGTGAGGACTTGACTTCCAACAATGAGCAGTTCTTC.

The V and J genes are TRBV5-1 and TRBJ2-5, with TRBD2 identical over 9 bases. Trimming at V came to 1 base and at J to 0 bases, leaving 7 bases not matched to a gene. The CDR3 contains 17 residues. Germline CDR1 and CDR2: SGHRS and YFSETQ. The CDR3 nucleotides read TGCGCCAGCAGCTTGTTTAGGTCTAGCGGGAACCAAGAGACCCAGTACTTC. Protein sequence: CASSLFRSSGNQETQYF.

For this clone: The sample holds other DNA sequences that translate to the same CDR3. V is TRBV10-1 and J is TRBJ1-1, with no clear D. This CDR3 is built from 13 residues. V dropped 4 bases and J dropped 1 base, with 7 bases sitting between them. Germline CDR1 is WNHNN and CDR2 is SYGVQD (reference sequence). The CDR3 is CASSGNRNTEAFF. In DNA, the CDR3 is TGCGCCAGCAGTGGAAATAGGAACACTGAAGCTTTCTTT.

The chain combines TRBV9 with TRBJ2-1; D unresolved. V was shortened by 0 bases and J by 6 bases, with 7 bases between the two germline ends. The germline CDR1 and CDR2 sequences are SGDLS and YYNGEE. The CDR3 is made up of 13 amino acids. For the CDR3, the DNA is TGTGCCAGCAGCGTAGGCTCTAGCAATGAGCAGTTCTTC. It specifies CASSVGSSNEQFF.

The rearrangement links TRBV29-1 to TRBJ2-7; tentative D call: TRBD1 (7 bases). V shed 4 bases and J shed 7 bases, with 17 bases lying between them. Germline assignment: CDR1 SQVTM and CDR2 ANQGSEA. CDR3 length: 13 residues. The CDR3 protein is CSVAVGGGGEQYF. Here the CDR3 DNA reads TGCAGCGTTGCCGTTGGAGGGGGCGGTGAGCAGTACTTC.

The chain is built from TRBV15 and TRBJ2-5; D gene uncertain. Germline loops: CDR1 LNHNV, CDR2 YYDKDF (reference sequence). V was cut by 1 base and J by 2 bases, with 8 bases left in between. This CDR3 region has 14 residues. Written as DNA, the CDR3 is TGTGCCACCAGCAGAGGGGCCTCGCAAGAGACCCAGTACTTC. Protein: CATSRGASQETQYF.

CDR3 nucleotide sequence: TGTGCCAGCAGTTACGGGGACAGCTTTAACTATGGCTACACCTTC. It specifies CASSYGDSFNYGYTF. The chain recombines TRBV6-5 with TRBJ1-2; TRBD1 matches at 7 bases. This CDR3 is 15 amino acids long. CDR1 and CDR2 from the germline V gene are MNHEY and SVGAGI. The trim removed 2 bases at V and 1 base at J, leaving 4 bases unmatched.

The chain couples TRBV2 to TRBJ1-1; D unclear. V lost 5 bases, J lost 2 bases, and 12 bases lay in between. Looked up from germline, CDR1 is SNHLY and CDR2 is FYNNEI. There are 14 residues in the CDR3. The CDR3 is CASSMTYGNTEAFF. For the CDR3, the DNA is TGTGCCAGCAGTATGACTTACGGCAACACTGAAGCTTTCTTT.

This clone is a singleton in its sample. V and J are TRBV19 and TRBJ2-3, with D perhaps matching TRBD2 (5 bases). The CDR3 runs 14 residues. The germline CDR1 and CDR2 sequences are LNHDA and SQIVND (reference sequence). V lost 8 bases to trimming and J lost 2 bases, with 14 bases between them. CDR3 bases: TGTGCCAGTTGCGTGCCGGGGATCACAGATACGCAGTATTTT. Translating gives CASCVPGITDTQYF.

CDR3 residues: CASSQEHGDRYNSPLHF. In DNA form, the CDR3 reads TGCGCCAGCAGCCAAGAGCACGGGGATCGGTATAATTCACCCCTCCACTTT. The J gene is TRBJ1-6, the V gene TRBV4-3; unclear D gene. Trimming stripped 0 bases from V and 4 bases from J, with 13 bases between. Germline V gene lookup returns CDR1 LGHNA and CDR2 YSLEER. CDR3 size: 17 residues.